This T cell receptor (beta chain) was captured by sequencing in a study of blood T cell repertoires in COVID-19. Study as a whole: From the United States, Italy and Spain came samples of acute and convalescent COVID-19. The analysed material was cDNA or gDNA that came from T cells, B-cell-depleted T cells, or PBMCs.

The germline V gene encodes CDR1 MNHNY and CDR2 SVGAGI (reference sequence). The CDR3 runs to 12 residues. Trimming took off 6 bases at V and 7 bases at J, with 12 bases between the two ends. In the original workflow: Amplification of reference gene primers was used by the study to estimate nucleated cell counts. Measured with immunoSEQ multiplex PCR; TCRdb has only the in-frame clones, and not every one. V and J calls and clone size are given by that table; D and trimming were obtained from the DNA. This table holds over 80,000 clones, 91% found once. This chain joins TRBV6-6 and TRBJ1-1, with a tentative D call TRBD1 (6 bases). This receptor was identified in a human donor with active COVID-19. The donor label of this sample is uncertain. Sequencing was performed on peripheral blood. Here the CDR3 DNA reads TGTGCCAGCAGGGAACCACAGGGTGAAGCTTTCTTT. It codes for CASREPQGEAFF.